Listed here are 24 T cell receptor beta chains from one sample, sequenced in a study of human CD8 memory T cell subsets. TCR beta was sequenced from UMI-tagged 5' RACE libraries. Reprocessing the 5' RACE reads, TCRdb reports a single entry for every CDR3 protein and omits DNA. This table holds about 17,000 distinct CDR3 sequences. The sample consisted of CD8+ stem-like memory T cells (TSCM and TCM) sorted from PBMCs. Regarding subset: stem-like memory CD8 T cells (TSTEM), CCR7+ PD-1- TIGIT-. These receptors all stem from a human donor in good health.

V and J are TRBV30 and TRBJ1-5; TCRdb lists TRBD1, though no DNA is available to test this call. This CDR3 has 13 residues. The V gene's germline CDR1 is GTSNPN and CDR2 SVGIG (reference sequence). CDR3: CAWGQLGDQPQHF.

The rearrangement uses TRBV11-2 and TRBJ1-1. Germline assignment: CDR1 SGHAT and CDR2 FQNNGV. This CDR3 contains 13 residues. CDR3 residues: CASSLEAGPEAFF.

The chain uses TRBV4-3 and TRBJ1-6; the D call of TRBD1 rests on TCRdb alone, since no DNA is present to check it. The V gene's germline CDR1 is LGHNA and CDR2 YSLEER. The CDR3 is made up of 15 amino acids. The CDR3 reads CASSQDSGSNSPLHF.

V gene TRBV9 combines with J gene TRBJ2-1; TCRdb lists TRBD1, though no DNA is available to test this call. The CDR3 is 14 amino acids. Germline V gene sequence: CDR1 SGDLS, CDR2 YYNGEE. The CDR3 sequence: CASSSWTGDNEQFF.

CDR3 sequence reads: CASSFSPAGGKDF. The V call is TRBV28, the J call TRBJ2-5; TCRdb names TRBD2, which stays unverified in the absence of DNA. The CDR3 sequence is 13 residues long. Germline CDR1 reads MDHEN; CDR2 reads SYDVKM.

The chain recombines TRBV9 with TRBJ2-4; TCRdb gives TRBD1 as the D gene, but with no DNA this cannot be confirmed. In germline, CDR1 is SGDLS, CDR2 YYNGEE. The CDR3 has 15 residues. The CDR3 region is CASSVNRGAENIQYF.

The genes are TRBV5-6 and TRBJ1-3. Looked up from germline, CDR1 is SGHDT and CDR2 is YYEEEE. This CDR3 region has 13 residues. CDR3 sequence: CASSLDRVDTIYF.

The chain combines TRBV5-1 with TRBJ1-2; TCRdb proposes TRBD1, but this gene call is untestable without DNA. Germline values: CDR1 SGHRS, CDR2 YFSETQ. The CDR3 sequence is 15 residues long. The CDR3 is CASSLESRGYYGYTF.

According to its frequency, this clonotype is medium-sized. The rearrangement uses TRBV7-9 and TRBJ1-4. Germline CDR1 reads SEHNR; CDR2 reads FQNEAQ (reference sequence). The CDR3 is 14 amino acids. The chain's CDR3 is CASSSDGVNEKLFF.

The rearrangement links TRBV4-1 to TRBJ2-7; the D call from TCRdb, TRBD1, cannot be confirmed without DNA. The CDR3 has 15 amino acids. Germline CDR1 MGHRA, CDR2 YSYEKL. The CDR3 reads CASSQKPTGVGEQYF.

The chain has TRBV30 and TRBJ1-1; as DNA is missing, the TRBD1 call by TCRdb cannot be tested. The CDR3 is 12 amino acids. Germline V gives CDR1 GTSNPN, CDR2 SVGIG (reference sequence). The chain's CDR3 is CTGTGQSDEAFF.

This chain connects TRBV5-1 to TRBJ2-7. Per germline, CDR1 SGHRS and CDR2 YFSETQ. The CDR3 covers 14 residues. The chain's CDR3 is CASSSSDGIYEQYF.

V is TRBV9 and J is TRBJ1-3; TCRdb selects TRBD1, and the lack of DNA leaves this call unchecked. Germline V gene lookup returns CDR1 SGDLS and CDR2 YYNGEE. The CDR3 totals 13 residues. The CDR3 protein is CASSVGGPNTIYF.

CDR3 region: CASSQDLPSGSSNEQFF. This chain uses TRBV4-3 with TRBJ2-1; TCRdb picks TRBD2, but there is no DNA to check that call. The CDR3 loop spans 17 amino acids. Per the germline V gene, CDR1 is LGHNA and CDR2 is YSLEER.

The gene calls are TRBV14 and TRBJ2-1; TCRdb's D call of TRBD2 is untestable without DNA. This CDR3 comprises 17 residues. The V gene's germline CDR1 is SGHDN and CDR2 FVKESK. Here the CDR3 reads CASSNRTSGIFYNEQFF.

The chain uses TRBV20-1 and TRBJ1-2; the TCRdb D gene call, TRBD1, has no DNA to confirm it. The CDR3 extends over 13 amino acids. The germline CDR1 and CDR2 sequences are DFQATT and SNEGSKA (reference sequence). The CDR3 spells CSARQEGDYGYTF.

The CDR3 sequence: CASSRGQGAYEQYF. J is TRBJ2-7 and V is TRBV5-5; with no DNA, the TCRdb D assignment of TRBD1 cannot be verified. The CDR3 is 14 residues long. Germline V CDR1 and CDR2: SGHKS, YYEKEE (reference sequence).

The genes are TRBV10-1 and TRBJ1-5. Germline V gene lookup returns CDR1 WNHNN and CDR2 SYGVQD (reference sequence). This CDR3 region has 13 residues. The CDR3 loop is CASRDGSNQPQHF.

The CDR3 here is CASSVSFRLDSSTDTQYF. The chain couples TRBV9 to TRBJ2-3; TCRdb returns TRBD1, unconfirmable since there is no DNA. The CDR3 covers 18 residues. Germline V gene lookup returns CDR1 SGDLS and CDR2 YYNGEE.

This chain links TRBV12-3 or TRBV12-4 with TRBJ1-2; TCRdb indicates TRBD1, and absent DNA this call remains unverified. The CDR3 sequence is 13 residues long. This chain's CDR3 is CASSPTGAGGYTF.

This clonotype is deemed medium-sized by its frequency. The V gene is TRBV6-1, the J gene TRBJ1-1; the D gene TCRdb calls, TRBD1, cannot be checked with no DNA. The CDR3 contains 14 residues. Germline V lookup: CDR1 MNHNS, CDR2 SASEGT. The CDR3 loop is CASSERTGVTEAFF.

The chain has TRBV19 and TRBJ2-1; TCRdb returns TRBD1, unconfirmable since there is no DNA. The CDR3 covers 15 residues. Germline V gene data show CDR1 as LNHDA and CDR2 as SQIVND (reference sequence). This chain's CDR3 is CASSISRAGVNEQFF.

V gene TRBV9 combines with J gene TRBJ2-1; the D gene TCRdb calls, TRBD2, cannot be checked with no DNA. From germline, CDR1 is SGDLS and CDR2 YYNGEE. The CDR3 extends over 16 amino acids. The CDR3 reads CASSESYGGGYNEQFF.

V gene TRBV7-9 combines with J gene TRBJ2-7. CDR3 length equals 16 residues. Germline V lookup: CDR1 SEHNR, CDR2 FQNEAQ (reference sequence). This chain's CDR3 is CASSSHLMIKDAEQYF. Supplemented by reference TRBV7-9 and TRBJ2-7, the full variable domain reads DTGVSQNPRHKITKRGQNVTFRCDPISEHNRLYWYRQTLGQGPEFLTYFQNEAQLEKSRLLSDRFSAERPKGSFSTLEIQRTEQGDSAMYLCASSSHLMIKDAEQYFGPGTRLTVT.